These 9 T cell receptor beta chains came from one sample sequenced in a study of shared clonotypes between healthy human individuals. Data came from immunoSEQ multiplex PCR; TCRdb stores just in-frame clones and leaves some out. This sample has roughly 700,000 clones; 90% occur once, and the top ten carry more than 30%. The sequenced sample was memory CD8+ T cells from PBMCs. Subset of the sample: CD45RO+ cells pooled with CCR7-negative TemRA cells. The receptor set was obtained from a man aged 18-30 years in good health. Some clones in this sample may be carry-over from other donors' samples.

V is TRBV15 and J is TRBJ2-3; no clear D gene. Trimming left V 0 bases short and J 1 base short, with 5 bases between. Germline V gene lookup returns CDR1 LNHNV and CDR2 YYDKDF (reference sequence). CDR3 size: 14 residues. The DNA of the CDR3 is TGTGCCACCAGCAGAGAAGTGGGCACAGATACGCAGTATTTT. The encoded protein is CATSREVGTDTQYF.

The genes are TRBV28 and TRBJ1-1; no clear D gene. The V gene's germline CDR1 is MDHEN and CDR2 SYDVKM. Deletions cut 5 bases from V and 2 bases from J, with 9 bases between. The CDR3 covers 13 residues. The CDR3 region is CASSTQKNTEAFF. The CDR3 coding sequence is TGTGCCAGCAGTACACAAAAAAACACTGAAGCTTTCTTT.

In its sample, this clone was seen once. CDR3 bases: TGTGCCAGCAGACAATTCGGACAGTCTTGGTGGCAGTTCTTC. It encodes CASRQFGQSWWQFF. V is TRBV28 and J is TRBJ2-1, with D tentatively TRBD1 (6 bases). V dropped 6 bases and J dropped 12 bases, with 21 bases sitting between them. Per germline, CDR1 MDHEN and CDR2 SYDVKM. CDR3 length: 14 residues.

This chain links TRBV27 with TRBJ1-5, with D perhaps TRBD1 (6 bases). Germline lookup yields CDR1 MNHEY and CDR2 SMNVEV (reference sequence). V lost 6 bases to trimming and J lost 0 bases, with 15 bases between them. The CDR3 has 16 residues. CDR3 loop: CASSSWAQGSNQPQHF. The CDR3 DNA follows: TGTGCCAGCAGCAGCTGGGCACAGGGTAGCAATCAGCCCCAGCATTTT.

This clone was counted once. The CDR3 spells CASSVLRASGANVLTF. As DNA, the CDR3 is TGTGCCAGCAGCGTTCTCAGGGCAAGTGGGGCCAACGTCCTGACTTTC. This chain links TRBV5-6 with TRBJ2-6; TRBD1 might be the D (5 bases). Trimming took 4 bases from V and 3 from J, leaving 14 bases between them. The CDR3 has 16 residues. Germline assignment: CDR1 SGHDT and CDR2 YYEEEE.

A single count supports this clone. The chain joins TRBV7-9 to TRBJ1-4; D not resolved. From germline, CDR1 is SEHNR and CDR2 FQNEAQ (reference sequence). V lost 1 base to trimming and J lost 4 bases, with 10 bases between them. The CDR3 has 15 residues. This chain's CDR3 is CASSLGQARNEKLFF. In DNA, the CDR3 is TGTGCCAGCAGCTTAGGCCAGGCCCGTAATGAAAAACTGTTTTTT.

J is TRBJ2-5 and V is TRBV5-1; 7 bases are shared with TRBD1. The length of the CDR3 is 16 residues. Looked up from germline, CDR1 is SGHRS and CDR2 is YFSETQ. V lost 4 bases, J lost 2 bases, and 11 bases stayed unmatched. The CDR3 sequence: CASSVPGQTSQETQYF. The CDR3 DNA is TGCGCCAGCAGCGTGCCGGGACAGACCTCGCAAGAGACCCAGTACTTC.

This chain connects TRBV28 to TRBJ2-7, with 7 nucleotides matching TRBD2. Germline values: CDR1 MDHEN, CDR2 SYDVKM. The CDR3 is 14 amino acids. The trim removed 5 bases at V and 2 bases at J, leaving 6 bases unmatched. CDR3 sequence: CASSPSGGTYEQYF. Written as DNA, the CDR3 is TGTGCCAGCAGTCCCTCGGGAGGTACCTACGAGCAGTACTTC.

The CDR3 DNA follows: TGTGCCAGCCAGACGGCGGGTAATCAGCCCCAGCATTTT. This gives the protein CASQTAGNQPQHF. This rearrangement joins TRBV10-3 to TRBJ1-5, with D unclear. Germline CDR1 and CDR2: ENHRY and SYGVKD. Trimming shortened V by 10 bases and J by 4 bases, and 14 bases separated the two germline ends. The CDR3 covers 13 residues.